The 26 T cell receptor beta chains presented below share a single source sample, sequenced in a study of monozygotic twins with inflammatory bowel disease. From its re-call of the 5' RACE reads, TCRdb lists each CDR3 protein once, without DNA. The table lists about 210,000 distinct CDR3 sequences. The sample comprised blood. All receptors derive from a human donor with ulcerative colitis or Crohn's disease, or a healthy co-twin of an affected twin (not recorded which).

The rearrangement joins TRBV18 to TRBJ1-2; there is no DNA to check the TCRdb D call of TRBD1. This CDR3 contains 15 residues. Per germline, CDR1 KGHSH and CDR2 LQKENI. The CDR3: CASSREGALHYGYTF.

V and J are TRBV28 and TRBJ2-3; TCRdb's D gene call, TRBD2, goes unchecked for lack of DNA. CDR1 is MDHEN, CDR2 SYDVKM, per germline. The CDR3 consists of 21 residues. The CDR3 reads CASSHGGTSGRARLNSDTQYF.

This chain links TRBV28 with TRBJ2-1; with no DNA, the TCRdb D assignment of TRBD2 cannot be verified. CDR1 and CDR2 (germline): MDHEN, SYDVKM. The CDR3 covers 19 residues. Here the CDR3 reads CASSLSYIYLGLRKNEQFF.

The CDR3 sequence: CASSWGQGDQPQHF. This chain uses TRBV12-3 or TRBV12-4 with TRBJ1-5; TCRdb outputs TRBD1, but without DNA this stays unchecked. The CDR3 is 14 amino acids.

This chain joins TRBV13 and TRBJ1-3. This CDR3 contains 13 residues. From germline, CDR1 is PRHDT and CDR2 FYEKMQ (reference sequence). CDR3 in amino acids: CASRHLSGNTIYF.

The chain is built from TRBV12-5 and TRBJ2-3. This CDR3 region has 12 residues. Germline V gene sequence: CDR1 LGHNT, CDR2 FRNRAP. The CDR3 loop is CASGSGADTQYF.

The chain has TRBV6-5 and TRBJ2-6. The CDR3 has 17 amino acids. CDR1 is MNHEY and CDR2 is SVGAGI in the germline V gene. CDR3 sequence reads: CASSYSWTVSGANVLTF.

The chain joins TRBV2 to TRBJ2-1; TCRdb's D call, TRBD2, is unchecked because there is no DNA. The CDR3 covers 16 residues. Germline lookup yields CDR1 SNHLY and CDR2 FYNNEI. The CDR3 is CASSPSTRAGGNEQFF.

This chain links TRBV25-1 with TRBJ2-1; the TCRdb D gene call, TRBD2, has no DNA to confirm it. The CDR3 extends over 17 amino acids. The germline CDR1 and CDR2 sequences are MGHDK and SYGVNS. CDR3 in amino acids: CASSEYPSASSYNEQFF.

This chain joins TRBV15 and TRBJ1-1. The CDR3 has 15 amino acids. Germline CDR1 LNHNV, CDR2 YYDKDF (reference sequence). CDR3 protein: CATSSLASENTEAFF.

This chain uses TRBV4-1 with TRBJ2-4; TCRdb returns TRBD1, unconfirmable since there is no DNA. CDR3 length: 18 residues. Germline loops: CDR1 MGHRA, CDR2 YSYEKL. The CDR3 region is CASSPGGQAMGGKNIQYF.

This sequence joins TRBV7-2 and TRBJ2-7; the TCRdb call, TRBD2, lacks DNA for checking. The CDR3 covers 15 residues. Germline CDR1 is SGHTA and CDR2 is FQGNSA. The CDR3 protein is CASSKAAGGTYEQYF.

V gene TRBV7-2 combines with J gene TRBJ2-7. CDR1 and CDR2 from the germline V gene are SGHTA and FQGNSA. The CDR3 is made up of 14 amino acids. CDR3 region: CASSLAITTYEQYF.

The rearrangement joins TRBV19 to TRBJ2-4; with no DNA, the TCRdb D assignment of TRBD2 cannot be verified. The CDR3 is made up of 15 amino acids. Germline V gene sequence: CDR1 LNHDA, CDR2 SQIVND (reference sequence). The chain's CDR3 is CASSSGGLAKNIQYF.

This chain joins TRBV5-4 and TRBJ2-6; the TCRdb call, TRBD1, lacks DNA for checking. The CDR3 is made up of 17 amino acids. Germline CDR1 SGHNT, CDR2 YYREEE (reference sequence). The chain's CDR3 is CASRPGQGDSGANVLTF.

This chain joins TRBV12-3 or TRBV12-4 and TRBJ1-6; absent DNA, TCRdb's TRBD1 call cannot be checked. CDR3 size: 14 residues. The CDR3 loop reads CASSPGQANSPLHF.

The V and J genes are TRBV6-5 and TRBJ2-7. This CDR3 has 14 amino acids. CDR1 MNHEY and CDR2 SVGAGI come from the germline V gene. The CDR3 spells CASSYSMNRYEQYF.

The gene calls are TRBV12-3 or TRBV12-4 and TRBJ2-6. The CDR3 is made up of 16 amino acids. The CDR3 spells CASSLQWGSGANVLTF.

The chain carries TRBV5-1 and TRBJ2-1; TCRdb outputs TRBD2, but without DNA this stays unchecked. This CDR3 contains 17 residues. Germline CDR1 is SGHRS and CDR2 is YFSETQ. Here the CDR3 reads CASSLGDKSGSRNEQFF. Using reference TRBV5-1 and TRBJ2-1 for the parts outside the CDR3, the full variable domain is KAGVTQTPRYLIKTRGQQVTLSCSPISGHRSVSWYQQTPGQGLQFLFEYFSETQRNKGNFPGRFSGRQFSNSRSEMNVSTLELGDSALYLCASSLGDKSGSRNEQFFGPGTRLTVL.

CDR3: CASSYRGNGDYGYTF. The rearrangement joins TRBV6-5 to TRBJ1-2. The CDR3 sequence is 15 residues long. The germline gives CDR1 MNHEY, CDR2 SVGAGI.

The chain is built from TRBV7-3 and TRBJ2-1; without DNA, the TCRdb call of TRBD1 cannot be checked. Looked up from germline, CDR1 is SGHTA and CDR2 is FQGTGA. The CDR3 consists of 15 residues. CDR3 sequence: CASSFVEGGPGEQFF.

The chain uses TRBV5-1 and TRBJ1-2; TCRdb gives TRBD1 as the D gene, but with no DNA this cannot be confirmed. Germline CDR1 SGHRS, CDR2 YFSETQ. There are 16 residues in the CDR3. This chain's CDR3 is CASSSTHTGGNYGYTF.

The CDR3 sequence is CASSYSGSFLYNSPLHF. The chain employs TRBV6-5 and TRBJ1-6. Per the germline V gene, CDR1 is MNHEY and CDR2 is SVGAGI. The CDR3 consists of 17 residues.

This chain joins TRBV6-6 and TRBJ1-5. Germline lookup yields CDR1 MNHNY and CDR2 SVGAGI (reference sequence). This CDR3 has 14 residues. The CDR3 sequence: CASSSEDGVQPQHF.

This chain connects TRBV7-6 to TRBJ1-2; TCRdb indicates TRBD1, and absent DNA this call remains unverified. CDR3 length: 14 amino acids. Per germline, CDR1 SGHVS and CDR2 FNYEAQ. The CDR3 is CASSLEADRGDYTF.

The chain combines TRBV24-1 with TRBJ2-1; the D call of TRBD1 rests on TCRdb alone, since no DNA is present to check it. Germline V gene data show CDR1 as KGHDR and CDR2 as SFDVKD. This CDR3 comprises 17 residues. The CDR3 loop is CATSDPRGSSSYNEQFF.